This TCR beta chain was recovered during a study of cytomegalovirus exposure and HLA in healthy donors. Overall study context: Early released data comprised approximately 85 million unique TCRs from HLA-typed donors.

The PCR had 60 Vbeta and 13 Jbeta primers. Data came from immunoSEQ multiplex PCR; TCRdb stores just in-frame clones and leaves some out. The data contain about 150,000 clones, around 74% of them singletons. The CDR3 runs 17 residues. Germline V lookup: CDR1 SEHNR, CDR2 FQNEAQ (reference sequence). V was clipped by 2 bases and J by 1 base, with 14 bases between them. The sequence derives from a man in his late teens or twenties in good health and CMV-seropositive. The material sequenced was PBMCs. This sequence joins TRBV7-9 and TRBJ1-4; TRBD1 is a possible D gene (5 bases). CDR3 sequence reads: CASSLNGGKVTNEKLFF. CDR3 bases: TGTGCCAGCAGCTTAAACGGGGGAAAAGTAACTAATGAAAAACTGTTTTTT.